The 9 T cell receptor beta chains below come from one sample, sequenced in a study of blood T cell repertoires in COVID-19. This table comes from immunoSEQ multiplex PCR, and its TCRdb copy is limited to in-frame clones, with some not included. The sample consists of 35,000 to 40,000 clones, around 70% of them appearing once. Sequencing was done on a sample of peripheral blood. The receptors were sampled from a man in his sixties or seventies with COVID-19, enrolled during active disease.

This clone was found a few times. CDR3 coding DNA: TGTGCCACCAGTGAAAGGGGCAACTCCTACGAGCAGTACTTC. Translating it yields CATSERGNSYEQYF. The genes are TRBV24-1 and TRBJ2-7, with D possibly TRBD1 on 5 matching bases. The V gene's germline CDR1 is KGHDR and CDR2 SFDVKD. The CDR3 runs 14 residues. Deletions cut 4 bases from V and 0 bases from J, with 9 bases between.

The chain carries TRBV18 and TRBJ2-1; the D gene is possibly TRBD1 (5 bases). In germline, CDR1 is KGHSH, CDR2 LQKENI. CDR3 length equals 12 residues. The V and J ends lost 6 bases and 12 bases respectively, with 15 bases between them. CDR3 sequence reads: CASSPDSRGQFF. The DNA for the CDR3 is TGTGCCAGCTCTCCAGACAGTCGTGGGCAGTTCTTC.

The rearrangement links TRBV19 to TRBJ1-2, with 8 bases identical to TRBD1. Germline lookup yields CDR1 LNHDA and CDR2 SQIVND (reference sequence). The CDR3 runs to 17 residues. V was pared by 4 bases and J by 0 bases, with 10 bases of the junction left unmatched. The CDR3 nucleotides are TGTGCCAGTAGTACGGACATGACAGGGGCTCCTAACTATGGCTACACCTTC. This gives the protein CASSTDMTGAPNYGYTF.

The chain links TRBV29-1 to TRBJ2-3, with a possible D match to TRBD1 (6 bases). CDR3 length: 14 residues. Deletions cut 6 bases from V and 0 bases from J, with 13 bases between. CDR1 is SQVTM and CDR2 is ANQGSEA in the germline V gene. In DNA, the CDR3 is TGCAGCGTCAAGGACAGCTCTAGCACAGATACGCAGTATTTT. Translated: CSVKDSSSTDTQYF.

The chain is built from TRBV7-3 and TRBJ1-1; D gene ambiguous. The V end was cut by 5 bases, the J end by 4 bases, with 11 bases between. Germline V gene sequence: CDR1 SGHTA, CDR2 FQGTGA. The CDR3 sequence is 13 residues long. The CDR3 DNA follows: TGTGCCAGCAGCACAAACCAGGCCACTGAAGCTTTCTTT. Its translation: CASSTNQATEAFF.

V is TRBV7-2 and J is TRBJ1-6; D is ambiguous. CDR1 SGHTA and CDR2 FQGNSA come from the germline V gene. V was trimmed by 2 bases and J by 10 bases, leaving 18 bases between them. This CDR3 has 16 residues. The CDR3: CASSLTRRTLFSPLHF. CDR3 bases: TGTGCCAGCAGCTTAACTAGACGAACCTTATTCTCACCCCTCCACTTT.

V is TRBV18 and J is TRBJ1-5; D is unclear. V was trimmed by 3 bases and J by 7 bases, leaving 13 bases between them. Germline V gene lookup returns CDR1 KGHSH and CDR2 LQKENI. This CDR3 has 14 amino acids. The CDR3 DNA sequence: TGTGCCAGCTCACCGTGGGGTCCGGGGCAGCCCCAGCATTTT. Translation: CASSPWGPGQPQHF.

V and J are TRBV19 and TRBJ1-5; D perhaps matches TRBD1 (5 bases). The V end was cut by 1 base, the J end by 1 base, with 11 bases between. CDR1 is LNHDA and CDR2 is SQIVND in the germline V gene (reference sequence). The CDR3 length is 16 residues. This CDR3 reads CASSIVPGPSNQPQHF. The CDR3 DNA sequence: TGTGCCAGTAGTATAGTTCCAGGGCCGAGCAATCAGCCCCAGCATTTT.

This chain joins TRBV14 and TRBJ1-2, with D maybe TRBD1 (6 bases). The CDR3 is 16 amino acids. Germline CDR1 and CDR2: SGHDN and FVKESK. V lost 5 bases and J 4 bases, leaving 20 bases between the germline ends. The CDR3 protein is CASSKRMGALIYGYTF. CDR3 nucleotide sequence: TGTGCCAGCAGCAAAAGGATGGGGGCCCTCATCTATGGCTACACCTTC.